The 19 T cell receptor beta chains below come from one sample, sequenced in a study of tumor-infiltrating lymphocytes in oesophageal squamous cell carcinoma. TCRdb re-analysed the PCR reads in MiXCR, keeping a single row per CDR3 protein. Of 6,000 or so distinct CDR3 sequences in the sample, over 12% were seen once. The sequenced sample was normal esophageal tissue next to the tumor. The receptor source for this set is a male donor with esophageal squamous cell carcinoma.

This clonotype was observed at least ten times. The rearrangement joins TRBV5-6 to TRBJ2-5; TRBD2 agrees at 10 bases. The CDR3 spans 14 residues. Germline CDR1 and CDR2: SGHDT and YYEEEE. V was clipped by 4 bases and J by 5 bases; unmatched bases: 5. CDR3 in amino acids: CASSRGLASETQYF. CDR3 bases: TGTGCCAGCAGCCGGGGACTAGCGAGTGAGACCCAGTACTTC.

In this sample, this clonotype turned up many times. This chain links TRBV4-2 with TRBJ2-7; D is perhaps TRBD1 (5 bases). CDR1 LGHNA and CDR2 YNFKEQ come from the germline V gene. The V gene lost 1 base and the J gene lost 2 bases, with 12 bases spanning the gap. The CDR3 is made up of 15 amino acids. The DNA for the CDR3 is TGTGCCAGCAGCCAAGTTACAGGTGCTACCTACGAGCAGTACTTC. Protein product: CASSQVTGATYEQYF.

This clonotype was seen at least ten times. The chain couples TRBV5-5 to TRBJ2-4; 11 bases fit TRBD1. From germline, CDR1 is SGHKS and CDR2 YYEKEE (reference sequence). CDR3 length: 18 amino acids. After removal of 2 bases from V and 5 bases from J, the junction contained 12 bases not matched to a gene. This CDR3 reads CASSFIPWDRGEENIQYF. The CDR3 DNA reads TGTGCCAGCAGCTTTATTCCCTGGGACAGGGGGGAGGAAAACATTCAGTACTTC.

This clonotype was seen a few times. The chain uses TRBV12-3 or TRBV12-4 and TRBJ1-1; tentatively, D is TRBD1 (5 bases). The CDR3 runs 14 residues. V lost 5 bases, J lost 2 bases, and 12 bases lay in between. The CDR3 loop is CASSATTVNTEAFF. The CDR3, as DNA: TGTGCCAGCAGTGCTACGACAGTAAACACTGAAGCTTTCTTT.

This clonotype was seen repeatedly, ten times or more. This may come from a read error, since a much larger clone is one base off. The rearrangement links TRBV28 to TRBJ2-5, with D possibly matching TRBD2 (6 bases). CDR3 size: 14 residues. Trimming stripped 3 bases from V and 11 bases from J, with 19 bases between. Germline V gene sequence: CDR1 MDHEN, CDR2 SYDVKM. CDR3 sequence reads: CASSLSFGGPKQYF. CDR3 nucleotide sequence: TGTGCCAGCAGTTTGTCCTTCGGGGGTCCGAAGCAGTACTTC.

With respect to this clonotype: A much bigger clone sits one base away, suggesting this may be a read error. CDR3 region: CASSRLAGGNTGGLFF. For the CDR3, the DNA is TGTGCCAGCAGCCGTTTAGCGGGGGGGAACACCGGGGGGCTGTTTTTT. This sequence joins TRBV5-6 and TRBJ2-2; 11 bases align to TRBD2. The length of the CDR3 is 16 residues. Germline CDR1 reads SGHDT; CDR2 reads YYEEEE.

The chain combines TRBV5-6 with TRBJ1-1; D not certain. V lost 0 bases and J 1 base, leaving 10 bases between the germline ends. From germline, CDR1 is SGHDT and CDR2 YYEEEE. This CDR3 has 15 residues. CDR3 coding DNA: TGTGCCAGCAGCTTGGTGAGGCATAGGAACACTGAAGCTTTCTTT. Translating it yields CASSLVRHRNTEAFF.

This clonotype has a handful of counts. J is TRBJ1-1 and V is TRBV10-3; 12 positions agree with TRBD1. The CDR3 has 15 amino acids. Germline V lookup: CDR1 ENHRY, CDR2 SYGVKD. The V gene end was trimmed by 10 bases and the J gene end by 1 base; junction bases not matched to a gene: 7. Written as DNA, the CDR3 is TGTGCCACCGTGGGACAGGGGGCTCAGAACACTGAAGCTTTCTTT. It codes for CATVGQGAQNTEAFF.

Comment on this clonotype: A clone one base away is much larger, so this may be a read error. This chain uses TRBV5-6 with TRBJ2-3; D might be TRBD2 (6 bases). The germline CDR1 and CDR2 sequences are SGHDT and YYEEEE. The CDR3 length is 11 residues. V lost 4 bases and J 14 bases, leaving 14 bases between the germline ends. The CDR3 region has the DNA TGTGCCAGCAGCCTCGGGACTTCGCGGTATTTT. Its translation is CASSLGTSRYF. Complete variable domain (other parts from reference TRBV5-6 and TRBJ2-3): DAGVTQSPTHLIKTRGQQVTLRCSPKSGHDTVSWYQQALGQGPQFIFQYYEEEERQRGNFPDRFSGHQFPNYSSELNVNALLLGDSALYLCASSLGTSRYFGPGTRLTVL.

In this sample, this clonotype turned up a few times. V gene TRBV4-2 combines with J gene TRBJ2-3, with TRBD2 identical over 8 bases. This CDR3 spans 15 amino acids. CDR1 is LGHNA, CDR2 YNFKEQ, per germline. V lost 4 bases, J lost 2 bases, and 5 bases stayed unmatched. Written as DNA, the CDR3 is TGTGCCAGCAGCCCGGTAGCGGGGACCACAGATACGCAGTATTTT. Translating it yields CASSPVAGTTDTQYF.

With regard to this clonotype: This is likely a read error, given that the CDR3 carries no conserved phenylalanine or tryptophan at its end. It is unclear where the CDR3 begins or ends on the DNA, so no DNA is shown, and the CDR3 is as TCRdb lists it. The V and J genes are TRBV12-3 or TRBV12-4 and TRBJ2-3; TRBD2 is the table's D call and was not checked against the DNA. The CDR3 adds up to 17 amino acids, both ends counted. This CDR3 reads CASSSRSSGANVLTFGP.

V is TRBV9 and J is TRBJ2-3; 10 bases match TRBD2. J was trimmed by 5 bases and V by 5 bases; bases with no gene match: 11. Per germline, CDR1 SGDLS and CDR2 YYNGEE. The CDR3 runs 16 residues. CDR3 sequence (DNA): TGTGCCAGCAGTGATGACAGCGGGGGGGTAGGAGATACGCAGTATTTT. This encodes CASSDDSGGVGDTQYF.

This clonotype is categorized as large (0.1 to 1%). The chain joins TRBV7-3 to TRBJ2-3; D might be TRBD1 (5 bases). The CDR3 loop spans 13 amino acids. V lost 2 bases and J lost 9, with 12 bases in between. Germline V lookup: CDR1 SGHTA, CDR2 FQGTGA. CDR3 coding DNA: TGTGCCAGCAGCTTAGAACAGGATCGGACGCAGTATTTT. This encodes CASSLEQDRTQYF.

This clonotype was counted only a few times. The CDR3 DNA sequence: TGTGCCAGTAGTGGGACCGGGGATTCACCCCTCCACTTT. Amino acids: CASSGTGDSPLHF. The chain has TRBV19 and TRBJ1-6, with D maybe TRBD1 (5 bases). The length of the CDR3 is 13 residues. Trimming removed 5 bases from V and 8 bases from J, with 10 bases in between. CDR1 and CDR2 from the germline V gene are LNHDA and SQIVND (reference sequence).

The rearrangement uses TRBV4-2 and TRBJ2-3, with D possibly TRBD2 on 5 matching bases. The ends were cut back, 0 bases at V and 1 base at J, with 11 bases in the middle. Germline CDR1 reads LGHNA; CDR2 reads YNFKEQ. The length of the CDR3 is 16 residues. The CDR3 spells CASSQESSPRTDTQYF. CDR3 sequence (DNA): TGTGCCAGCAGCCAAGAGTCTAGCCCTCGCACAGATACGCAGTATTTT.

As regards this clonotype: No conserved phenylalanine or tryptophan is present at the end of the CDR3, so a read error is the likely explanation. It is unclear where the CDR3 begins or ends on the DNA, so no DNA is shown, and the CDR3 is as TCRdb lists it. The chain carries TRBV7-9 and TRBJ2-6; the D call of TRBD1 is as the table states it, not checked on the DNA. The CDR3 is made up of 13 amino acids, end residues included. Germline CDR1 is SEHNR and CDR2 is FQNEAQ (reference sequence). CDR3 residues: CASSSGKTQYFGA.

By its share, this clonotype is medium-sized. This sequence joins TRBV7-9 and TRBJ2-1; TRBD1 agrees at 9 bases. The CDR3 length is 15 residues. In germline, CDR1 is SEHNR, CDR2 FQNEAQ (reference sequence). J lost 4 bases, V lost 5 bases, and 6 bases had no gene match. The CDR3 nucleotides are TGTGCCAGCAGCCCGGACAGGGGTGCGTACAATGAGCAGTTCTTC. Its protein product is CASSPDRGAYNEQFF.

This clonotype was seen at least ten times. This chain uses TRBV28 with TRBJ2-1, with 7 bases fitting TRBD1. The CDR3 extends over 16 amino acids. Looked up from germline, CDR1 is MDHEN and CDR2 is SYDVKM. The junction had 7 bases not matched to a gene; V was cut back by 5 bases and J by 0 bases. The CDR3 is CASSTWDSLSYNEQFF. The CDR3, as DNA: TGTGCCAGCAGTACCTGGGACAGTCTCTCCTACAATGAGCAGTTCTTC.

This clonotype qualifies as medium-sized. The chain couples TRBV7-2 to TRBJ2-1; D is possibly TRBD1 (7 bases). The CDR3 consists of 15 residues. Germline values: CDR1 SGHTA, CDR2 FQGNSA. The V end lost 5 bases, the J end lost 4 bases, and 15 bases lay between the germline ends. CDR3 sequence reads: CASSLNGGQYNEQFF. Here the CDR3 DNA reads TGTGCCAGCAGCCTAAACGGGGGACAGTACAATGAGCAGTTCTTC. Full variable domain (rest looked up from reference TRBV7-2 and TRBJ2-1): GAGVSQSPSNKVTEKGKDVELRCDPISGHTALYWYRQSLGQGLEFLIYFQGNSAPDKSGLPSDRFSAERTGGSVSTLTIQRTQQEDSAVYLCASSLNGGQYNEQFFGPGTRLTVL.